This T cell receptor (beta chain) was profiled in a study of Ad26.COV2.S vaccination and SARS-CoV-2 variants. Trimming took 6 bases from V and 0 from J; bases not matched to a gene: 4. The CDR3 sequence is 15 residues long. Per germline, CDR1 SNHLY and CDR2 FYNNEI. Data came from immunoSEQ multiplex PCR; TCRdb stores just in-frame clones and leaves some out. The data contain about 410,000 clones, about 88% of them seen just once; the ten biggest clones take up approximately 3.7%. Findings and caveats of the study: The study found higher spike-specific TCR breadth in vaccine than placebo recipients.

Described treatment: around 19 received Ad26.COV2.S at low or high dose, single or two shots; several received placebo; per-sample allocation not given. After the first vaccine or placebo injection, samples were drawn on day 63. Points on this clone: Its antigen is not known.

This chain uses TRBV2 with TRBJ1-4; TRBD1 aligns across 7 bases. The source is a person aged 18-65 years who received the Ad26.COV2.S COVID-19 vaccine or a placebo. The specimen was peripheral blood, collected in a trial of Ad26.COV2.S vaccine versus placebo. The CDR3: CASSLQGATNEKLFF. CDR3 sequence (DNA): TGTGCCAGCAGCCTGCAGGGGGCAACTAATGAAAAACTGTTTTTT.